Sequencing of this T cell receptor beta chain was carried out in a study of blood T cells in healthy people across ages. Then a second PCR, running roughly 7 to 11 cycles, was carried out with a sample-barcoded 5' primer and a J-beta primer mix. In TCRdb, the 5' RACE reads were re-called with MiXCR into one record per CDR3 protein. The sample has over a million distinct CDR3 sequences, about 23% seen once. The germline gives CDR1 SEHNR, CDR2 FQNEAQ (reference sequence). The CDR3 runs 15 residues. Trimming left V 6 bases short and J 4 bases short, with 13 bases between. This clonotype was observed a few times. The antigen remains unidentified. Study-level results: The CMV status of each donor remained undetermined, and this could have confounded shifts in expanded clonotypes.

The same data also contributed to another study, on T cells of mothers and their children. According to that study: The study sampled three healthy Caucasian mothers and their six children. A second PCR was performed with the M1S primer. This primer added sample barcodes and 2-4 random nucleotides.

What was sequenced was blood. This TCR came from a girl aged 2 to 9 in good health. V and J are TRBV7-9 and TRBJ2-6, with TRBD1 as a possible D gene (6 bases). The CDR3 DNA reads as TGTGCCAGCAGGTATACAGGGTCCGGGGCCAACGTCCTGACTTTC. Translating it yields CASRYTGSGANVLTF.